This entry is about one T cell receptor (beta chain). No antigen is known for it. The CDR3 sequence is 15 residues long. V was pared by 0 bases and J by 2 bases, with 10 bases between. Germline lookup yields CDR1 LGHNA and CDR2 YSLEER. The sample comes from a study of T cells after yellow fever vaccination. General study results and limits: Clones from primary vaccination mostly reappeared after the booster (approximately 95% CD4, 88% CD8).

TCRdb passed the 5' RACE reads through MiXCR, listing each CDR3 protein once. The data hold about 350,000 distinct CDR3 sequences, with about 7.8% observed a single time. The V call is TRBV4-3, the J call TRBJ1-2; unclear D gene. The TCR was taken from a man between 18 and 29 years old who received the YFV17D yellow fever vaccine. This material consisted of PBMCs, taken roughly 45 days after the first yellow fever vaccination. The CDR3 bases are TGCGCCAGCAGCCAAGATTCCAGGAGCAACTATGGCTACACCTTC. Translated, it gives CASSQDSRSNYGYTF.